These 17 T cell receptor beta chains were all obtained from the same sample, sequenced in a study of blood T cell repertoires in COVID-19. Using immunoSEQ multiplex PCR, the repertoire was profiled, and TCRdb retains in-frame clones only, with some absent. This sample yields 350,000 to 500,000 clones, of which approximately 91% are seen a single time; about 1.5% belongs to the top ten. The sequencing sample was made of PBMCs or T cells enriched from blood (not recorded which). These receptor sequences come from a woman between 18 and 30 years old who had been exposed to COVID-19.

The rearrangement links TRBV10-3 to TRBJ2-7; 8 nucleotides match TRBD2. Trimming cost V 9 bases and J 5 bases; bases outside gene matches: 9. CDR3 size: 13 residues. Germline assignment: CDR1 ENHRY and CDR2 SYGVKD. CDR3 region: CAILSGLEHEQYF. The CDR3 region has the DNA TGTGCCATTCTGTCGGGACTAGAGCACGAGCAGTACTTC.

The rearrangement uses TRBV6-1 and TRBJ2-7; D is uncertain. The CDR3 covers 14 residues. Germline lookup yields CDR1 MNHNS and CDR2 SASEGT. Trimming took off 0 bases at V and 1 base at J, with 7 bases between the two ends. CDR3 protein: CASSEAYGSYEQYF. DNA for the CDR3: TGTGCCAGCAGTGAAGCGTACGGTTCCTACGAGCAGTACTTC.

The chain carries TRBV2 and TRBJ1-4; 7 nucleotides align to TRBD1. The ends lost 2 bases at V and 3 bases at J; junction bases unmatched: 3. The CDR3 totals 15 residues. Germline V gene lookup returns CDR1 SNHLY and CDR2 FYNNEI. CDR3 DNA: TGTGCCAGCAGTGAACAGGGGGTCTCTAATGAAAAACTGTTTTTT. It yields the protein CASSEQGVSNEKLFF.

The rearrangement joins TRBV28 to TRBJ2-7; D remains unclear. The CDR3 has 14 residues. Trimming shortened V by 6 bases and J by 3 bases, and 15 bases separated the two germline ends. Germline V CDR1 and CDR2: MDHEN, SYDVKM. CDR3 DNA: TGTGCCAGCAGGGCCGAGGAAATCTACTACGAGCAGTACTTC. It is translated as CASRAEEIYYEQYF.

The chain has TRBV7-2 and TRBJ2-7, with D maybe TRBD2 (5 bases). Germline assignment: CDR1 SGHTA and CDR2 FQGNSA. This CDR3 contains 13 residues. Deletions cut 4 bases from V and 3 bases from J, with 10 bases between. In DNA form, the CDR3 reads TGTGCCAGCAGCTCACCCCGGGACTACGAGCAGTACTTC. It yields the protein CASSSPRDYEQYF.

The chain joins TRBV7-9 to TRBJ2-2, with a weak D call TRBD2 (7 bases). Trimming removed 7 bases at V and 4 bases at J, with 16 bases between. CDR1 and CDR2 from the germline V gene are SEHNR and FQNEAQ (reference sequence). This CDR3 is 15 amino acids long. CDR3 residues: CASIQGGGRTGELFF. The DNA for the CDR3 is TGTGCCAGCATCCAAGGGGGGGGCCGCACCGGGGAGCTGTTTTTT.

The CDR3 protein is CASNPGGSTEAFF. CDR3 bases: TGCGCCAGCAACCCCGGGGGGAGTACTGAAGCTTTCTTT. The gene calls are TRBV5-1 and TRBJ1-1; a weak D match, TRBD1 (5 bases). Looked up from germline, CDR1 is SGHRS and CDR2 is YFSETQ. The V gene lost 6 bases and the J gene lost 5 bases, with 14 bases spanning the gap. The CDR3 covers 13 residues. The full variable domain, completed using reference TRBV5-1 and TRBJ1-1, is KAGVTQTPRYLIKTRGQQVTLSCSPISGHRSVSWYQQTPGQGLQFLFEYFSETQRNKGNFPGRFSGRQFSNSRSEMNVSTLELGDSALYLCASNPGGSTEAFFGQGTRLTVV.

V usage is TRBV10-2 and J usage is TRBJ1-4; D is uncertain. Germline CDR1 reads WSHSY; CDR2 reads SAAADI. The V gene lost 3 bases and the J gene lost 0 bases, with 5 bases spanning the gap. The CDR3 contains 14 residues. The chain's CDR3 is CASSEITTNEKLFF. DNA of the CDR3: TGCGCCAGCAGTGAAATTACAACTAATGAAAAACTGTTTTTT.

The chain uses TRBV28 and TRBJ1-2; D gene uncertain. This CDR3 region has 17 residues. V was clipped by 2 bases and J by 3 bases, with 19 bases between them. CDR1 MDHEN and CDR2 SYDVKM come from the germline V gene. The CDR3 here is CASSLPSLGREDYGYTF. CDR3 DNA: TGTGCCAGCAGTTTACCGTCCCTTGGCAGAGAGGACTATGGCTACACCTTC.

The chain has TRBV30 and TRBJ1-1; D is perhaps TRBD1 (6 bases). The CDR3 consists of 16 residues. Looked up from germline, CDR1 is GTSNPN and CDR2 is SVGIG (reference sequence). Deletions cut 0 bases from V and 1 base from J, with 15 bases between. CDR3 coding DNA: TGTGCCTGGAGTGTATTGGGGGCCCCTACGAACACTGAAGCTTTCTTT. Translation: CAWSVLGAPTNTEAFF.

This rearrangement joins TRBV4-1 to TRBJ2-5, with 10 bases matching TRBD2. Germline CDR1 MGHRA, CDR2 YSYEKL. CDR3 size: 18 residues. The junction had 12 bases not matched to a gene; V was cut back by 0 bases and J by 5 bases. Here the CDR3 reads CASSQDLFQRGGQETQYF. Here the CDR3 DNA reads TGCGCCAGCAGCCAAGATTTATTCCAGCGGGGGGGACAGGAGACCCAGTACTTC.

The chain joins TRBV12-3 or TRBV12-4 to TRBJ1-1; D not resolved. V lost 4 bases to trimming and J lost 4 bases, with 7 bases between them. CDR3 length equals 12 residues. The CDR3 here is CASSYISTEAFF. CDR3 DNA: TGTGCCAGCAGTTACATAAGCACTGAAGCTTTCTTT.

The chain joins TRBV7-9 to TRBJ2-7; 9 nucleotides match TRBD1. CDR1 and CDR2 from the germline V gene are SEHNR and FQNEAQ (reference sequence). The CDR3 covers 15 residues. Trimming removed 5 bases from V and 7 bases from J; junction bases left unmatched: 12. In DNA form, the CDR3 reads TGTGCCAGCAGCCCTCAGGGACAGGGCACGGGGGAGCAGTACTTC. Its translation: CASSPQGQGTGEQYF.

The chain combines TRBV6-1 with TRBJ1-5; D gene uncertain. Trimming shortened V by 0 bases and J by 2 bases, and 8 bases separated the two germline ends. This CDR3 has 15 amino acids. The germline CDR1 and CDR2 sequences are MNHNS and SASEGT. The CDR3 DNA is TGTGCCAGCAGTGAAGCGATGGGCGGCAATCAGCCCCAGCATTTT. It is translated as CASSEAMGGNQPQHF.

In this sample, this clone turned up a few times. The rearrangement links TRBV6-5 to TRBJ1-1; TRBD1 matches at 7 bases. Losses at the gene ends were 7 bases for V and 8 bases for J; bases not matched to a gene: 7. The V gene's germline CDR1 is MNHEY and CDR2 SVGAGI. CDR3 size: 12 residues. Written as DNA, the CDR3 is TGTGCCAGCATCCAAGCAGGGGGGGAAGCTTTCTTT. Translation: CASIQAGGEAFF.

In DNA, the CDR3 is TGTGCCAGCAATAAGGGACTCGCCGGAAACACCATATATTTT. As protein: CASNKGLAGNTIYF. This sequence joins TRBV28 and TRBJ1-3, with D maybe TRBD1 (5 bases). CDR1 is MDHEN, CDR2 SYDVKM, per germline. V was cut by 7 bases and J by 4 bases, with 14 bases left in between. The length of the CDR3 is 14 residues. The full variable domain, rest sourced from reference TRBV28 and TRBJ1-3, is DVKVTQSSRYLVKRTGEKVFLECVQDMDHENMFWYRQDPGLGLRLIYFSYDVKMKEKGDIPEGYSVSREKKERFSLILESASTNQTSMYLCASNKGLAGNTIYFGEGSWLTVV.

The chain carries TRBV7-2 and TRBJ2-7; unclear D gene. Per germline, CDR1 SGHTA and CDR2 FQGNSA. V lost 1 base and J lost 2, with 12 bases in between. The CDR3 length is 15 residues. The CDR3 loop reads CASSLGLGSAYEQYF. For the CDR3, the DNA is TGTGCCAGCAGCTTAGGTCTTGGCAGCGCCTACGAGCAGTACTTC.